The 13 T cell receptor beta chains below come from one sample, sequenced in a study of blood T cell repertoires in COVID-19. The assay was immunoSEQ multiplex PCR, and TCRdb's table has in-frame clones only and misses some. The sample has over 100,000 clones; roughly 75% are singletons. The source material was peripheral blood. These receptors were collected from a man in his 60s with active or convalescent COVID-19.

The chain links TRBV11-2 to TRBJ1-2; possible D gene TRBD1, 5 bases. Germline V gives CDR1 SGHAT, CDR2 FQNNGV. V was cut by 5 bases and J by 4 bases, with 17 bases left in between. This CDR3 comprises 15 residues. As DNA, the CDR3 is TGTGCCAGCAGCCCCCTGGTATCTCAGGGCTATGGCTACACCTTC. Amino acid sequence: CASSPLVSQGYGYTF.

The CDR3 DNA reads as TGTGCCAGCAGCTCGCTAGCGGGCACAGATACGCAGTATTTT. Translation: CASSSLAGTDTQYF. J is TRBJ2-3 and V is TRBV11-2; 7 bases fit TRBD2. The CDR3 has 14 residues. Per the germline V gene, CDR1 is SGHAT and CDR2 is FQNNGV. Germline trimming cut 4 bases from V and 1 base from J; bases unmatched to any gene: 2.

The genes are TRBV30 and TRBJ2-1, with a weak D call TRBD2 (5 bases). Germline V gives CDR1 GTSNPN, CDR2 SVGIG (reference sequence). Trimming removed 3 bases at V and 3 bases at J, with 9 bases between. The CDR3 length is 13 residues. CDR3 DNA: TGTGCCTGGAGATCGGGGTTCTACAATGAGCAGTTCTTC. Protein product: CAWRSGFYNEQFF.

This chain connects TRBV28 to TRBJ2-2; D gene ambiguous. CDR1 and CDR2 (germline): MDHEN, SYDVKM. The CDR3 is made up of 12 amino acids. V lost 1 base and J 7 bases, leaving 4 bases between the germline ends. The CDR3 spells CASSLSVGELFF. The CDR3, as DNA: TGTGCCAGCAGTTTATCCGTCGGGGAGCTGTTTTTT.

This clone was detected a few times. V is TRBV19 and J is TRBJ2-3; TRBD2 matches at 13 bases. Germline assignment: CDR1 LNHDA and CDR2 SQIVND (reference sequence). This CDR3 contains 17 residues. The V gene end was trimmed by 2 bases and the J gene end by 2 bases; junction bases not matched to a gene: 4. The CDR3 DNA sequence: TGTGCCAGTAGTATAAGGGGACTAGCGGGACCCACAGATACGCAGTATTTT. As protein: CASSIRGLAGPTDTQYF.

V is TRBV6-5 and J is TRBJ1-3; 12 nucleotides align to TRBD1. The CDR3 is 15 amino acids. The germline V gene has CDR1 MNHEY and CDR2 SVGAGI. V lost 8 bases and J lost 0; bases outside the gene matches: 2. CDR3 sequence (DNA): TGTGCCAGCGGGACAGGGGGCCTCTCTGGAAACACCATATATTTT. It is translated as CASGTGGLSGNTIYF.

The chain is built from TRBV6-2 or TRBV6-3 and TRBJ2-4, with 10 bases fitting TRBD1. The germline CDR1 and CDR2 sequences are MNHEY and SVGEGT. Germline trimming cut 4 bases from V and 7 bases from J; bases unmatched to any gene: 10. CDR3 length equals 16 residues. CDR3 protein: CASSFNRQGAKNIQYF. The DNA for the CDR3 is TGTGCCAGCAGTTTTAACCGACAGGGGGCGAAGAACATTCAGTACTTC.

The chain recombines TRBV27 with TRBJ2-1, with D tentatively TRBD2 (5 bases). V dropped 3 bases and J dropped 0 bases, with 15 bases sitting between them. The CDR3 spans 17 residues. The germline V gene encodes CDR1 MNHEY and CDR2 SMNVEV (reference sequence). The CDR3 nucleotides are TGTGCCAGCAGTTTCAATCGGGGTCCGAGCTCCTACAATGAGCAGTTCTTC. Its translation is CASSFNRGPSSYNEQFF.

The chain links TRBV18 to TRBJ1-3; 7 positions agree with TRBD1. CDR3 length equals 14 residues. V lost 8 bases and J lost 4; bases outside the gene matches: 8. CDR1 and CDR2 (germline): KGHSH, LQKENI. CDR3 nucleotide sequence: TGTGCCAGCCTACTGGGACAGAGCGGAAACACCATATATTTT. Its translation: CASLLGQSGNTIYF.

V usage is TRBV5-1 and J usage is TRBJ1-1, with D possibly TRBD1 on 6 matching bases. Germline assignment: CDR1 SGHRS and CDR2 YFSETQ. V lost 2 bases to trimming and J lost 5 bases, with 22 bases between them. This CDR3 is 17 amino acids long. This chain's CDR3 is CASSLPQWGARGTEAFF. In DNA form, the CDR3 reads TGCGCCAGCAGCTTACCCCAATGGGGGGCGCGGGGGACTGAAGCTTTCTTT.

The chain joins TRBV18 to TRBJ2-2; TRBD2 is a possible D gene (6 bases). This CDR3 contains 13 residues. CDR1 and CDR2 from the germline V gene are KGHSH and LQKENI. V lost 6 bases, J lost 5 bases, and 10 bases lay in between. This CDR3 reads CASSDYWTGELFF. In DNA, the CDR3 is TGTGCCAGCTCGGACTACTGGACCGGGGAGCTGTTTTTT.

The chain carries TRBV2 and TRBJ2-5; D unresolved. There are 11 residues in the CDR3. CDR1 is SNHLY, CDR2 FYNNEI, per germline. Trimming removed 2 bases at V and 7 bases at J, with 5 bases between. In nucleotides, the CDR3 is TGTGCCAGCAGTGAAATGGCGACCCAGTACTTC. It encodes CASSEMATQYF.

V and J are TRBV18 and TRBJ2-7; 9 bases align to TRBD1. Trimming took 2 bases from V and 0 from J; bases not matched to a gene: 2. CDR1 is KGHSH, CDR2 LQKENI, per germline. CDR3 length: 15 residues. The CDR3 DNA sequence: TGTGCCAGCTCACCAGGGACAGGGAACTCCTACGAGCAGTACTTC. Translating gives CASSPGTGNSYEQYF.